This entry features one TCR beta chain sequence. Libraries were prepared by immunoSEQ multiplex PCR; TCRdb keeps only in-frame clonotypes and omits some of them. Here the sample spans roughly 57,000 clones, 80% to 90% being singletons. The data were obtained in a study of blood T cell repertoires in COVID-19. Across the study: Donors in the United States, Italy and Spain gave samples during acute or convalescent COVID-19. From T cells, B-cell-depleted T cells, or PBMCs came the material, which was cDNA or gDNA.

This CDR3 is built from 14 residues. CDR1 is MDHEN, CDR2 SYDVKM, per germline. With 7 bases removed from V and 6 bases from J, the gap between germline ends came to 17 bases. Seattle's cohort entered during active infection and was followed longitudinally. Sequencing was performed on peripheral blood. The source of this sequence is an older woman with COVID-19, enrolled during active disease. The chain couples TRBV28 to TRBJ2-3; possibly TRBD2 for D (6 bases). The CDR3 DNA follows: TGTGCCAGCAATCCCCCGTGGGGGGTGGATACGCAGTATTTT. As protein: CASNPPWGVDTQYF.